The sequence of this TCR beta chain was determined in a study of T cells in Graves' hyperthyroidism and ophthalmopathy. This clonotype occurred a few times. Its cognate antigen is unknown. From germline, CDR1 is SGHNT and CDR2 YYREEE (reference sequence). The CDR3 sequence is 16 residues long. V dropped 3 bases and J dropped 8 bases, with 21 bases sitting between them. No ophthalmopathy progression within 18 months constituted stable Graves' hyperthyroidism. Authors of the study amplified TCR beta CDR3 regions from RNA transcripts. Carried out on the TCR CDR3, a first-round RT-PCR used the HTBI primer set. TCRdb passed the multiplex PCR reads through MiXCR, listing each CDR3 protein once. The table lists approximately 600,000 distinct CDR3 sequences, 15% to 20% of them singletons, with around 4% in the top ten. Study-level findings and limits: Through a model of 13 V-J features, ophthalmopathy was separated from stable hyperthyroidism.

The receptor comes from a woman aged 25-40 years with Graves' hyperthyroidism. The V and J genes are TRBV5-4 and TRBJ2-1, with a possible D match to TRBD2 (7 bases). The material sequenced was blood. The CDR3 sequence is CASSSPGGLAEHEQFF. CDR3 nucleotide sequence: TGTGCCAGCAGCTCCCCTGGGGGCCTAGCGGAGCATGAGCAGTTCTTC.